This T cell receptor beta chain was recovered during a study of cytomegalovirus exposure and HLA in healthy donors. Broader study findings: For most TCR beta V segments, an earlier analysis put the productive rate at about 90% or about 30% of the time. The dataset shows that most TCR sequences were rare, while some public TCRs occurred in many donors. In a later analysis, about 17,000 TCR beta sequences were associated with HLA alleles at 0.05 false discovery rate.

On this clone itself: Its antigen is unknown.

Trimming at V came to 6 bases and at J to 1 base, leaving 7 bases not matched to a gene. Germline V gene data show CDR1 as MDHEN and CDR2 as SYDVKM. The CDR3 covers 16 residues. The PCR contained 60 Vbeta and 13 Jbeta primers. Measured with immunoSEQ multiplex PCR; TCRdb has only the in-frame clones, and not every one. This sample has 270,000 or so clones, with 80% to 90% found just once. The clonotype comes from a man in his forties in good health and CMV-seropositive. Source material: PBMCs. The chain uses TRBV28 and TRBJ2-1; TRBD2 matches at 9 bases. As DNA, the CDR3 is TGTGCCAGCAGACCGGGACTAGCTGAGTCCTACAATGAGCAGTTCTTC. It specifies CASRPGLAESYNEQFF.